Below are 17 T cell receptor beta chains sequenced from a single sample in a study of tumor and adjacent non-tumor tissue in lung cancer. The template was RNA from unsorted bulk tissue. A modified ARM-PCR protocol with three rounds of nested PCR amplified TCRbeta. TCRdb itself ran the multiplex PCR reads through MiXCR, one entry per CDR3 protein. The data show about 93,000 distinct CDR3 sequences, roughly 66% seen once. The sequenced sample was lung tumor tissue. These receptor sequences come from a man between 60 and 75 years old with non-small cell lung cancer.

About this clonotype: The junction shows a germline mismatch at one end, possibly a read error. The V and J genes are TRBV12-3 or TRBV12-4 and TRBJ2-7; 7 nucleotides line up with TRBD2. The CDR3 contains 18 residues. CDR3 coding DNA: TGTGCCAGCAGTTTCGCGGGGGACGTAGCGGACCCCGCTAAACAGCAATACTTC. Its translation: CASSFAGDVADPAKQQYF.

A single count supports this clonotype. This may come from a read error, since a much larger clone is one base off. J is TRBJ1-2 and V is TRBV5-8; D perhaps matches TRBD1 (5 bases). The CDR3 contains 14 residues. The germline gives CDR1 SGHTS, CDR2 YDEGEE. The CDR3 DNA reads as TGTGCCGGCAGCTTGCGGGGGGTGTCCTATGGCTACACCTTC. This encodes CAGSLRGVSYGYTF.

V is TRBV7-9 and J is TRBJ1-3, with 8 positions matching TRBD1. V was pared by 8 bases and J by 2 bases, with 5 bases of the junction left unmatched. The CDR3 spans 14 residues. CDR1 and CDR2 from the germline V gene are SEHNR and FQNEAQ (reference sequence). For the CDR3, the DNA is TGTGCCAGCGGGGTGGACAGGGCTGGAAACACCATATATTTT. Translated, it gives CASGVDRAGNTIYF.

A word on this clonotype: The germline gene is not matched at one end of the junction; a read error may be the cause. The chain combines TRBV4-2 with TRBJ1-1; D remains unclear. CDR3 length equals 14 residues. Germline V gene lookup returns CDR1 LGHNA and CDR2 YNFKEQ. The CDR3 DNA sequence: TGTGCCAGCAGCCAAGGGGAGCGTGGCTCTGAAGCCTTCTTT. Protein sequence: CASSQGERGSEAFF.

The CDR3 DNA reads TGTGCCAGCAGTTTTGGGACTGAAGCTTTCTTT. Translating gives CASSFGTEAFF. The gene calls are TRBV12-3 or TRBV12-4 and TRBJ1-1; no clear D. This CDR3 comprises 11 residues. V lost 3 bases and J 5 bases, leaving 4 bases between the germline ends.

This clonotype came up many times. The V call is TRBV6-6, the J call TRBJ1-5, with 8 bases lining up with TRBD1. Germline CDR1 is MNHNY and CDR2 is SVGAGI (reference sequence). The V and J ends lost 7 bases and 7 bases, in that order; junction bases with no gene match: 9. This CDR3 spans 14 amino acids. The CDR3 nucleotides read TGTGCCAGCAATCGGGACCCAGGGGGCCAGCCCCAGCATTTT. This codes for CASNRDPGGQPQHF.

A remark on this clonotype: Without the conserved terminal phenylalanine or tryptophan, this CDR3 likely stems from a read error. This chain connects TRBV4-1 to TRBJ1-6; D is undetermined. The V and J ends lost 1 base and 5 bases respectively, with 12 bases between them. From germline, CDR1 is MGHRA and CDR2 YSYEKL. The CDR3 runs 16 residues. The CDR3 DNA follows: TGCGCCAGCAGCCAAGTTCGCGCGACTCATAATTCACCCCTCCACTAT. Translation gives CASSQVRATHNSPLHY.

This clonotype has ten or more counts. The chain carries TRBV20-1 and TRBJ1-5; TRBD1 agrees at 11 bases. Germline V gene sequence: CDR1 DFQATT, CDR2 SNEGSKA (reference sequence). V lost 4 bases to trimming and J lost 7 bases; unmatched junction nucleotides: 3. There are 13 residues in the CDR3. The CDR3 here is CSATWDRGQPQHF. The CDR3 DNA reads as TGCAGTGCTACCTGGGACAGGGGGCAGCCCCAGCATTTT.

Turning to this clonotype: This may be a read error: a much more frequent sequence differs by one nucleotide. The J gene is TRBJ1-1, the V gene TRBV20-1; TRBD1 is a possible D gene (5 bases). Germline V gene sequence: CDR1 DFQATT, CDR2 SNEGSKA (reference sequence). The CDR3 has 16 amino acids. The CDR3 DNA is TGCAGTGCTCGCGGACAACCCGGCCCCCTGGGCACTGAAACTTTCTTT. It encodes CSARGQPGPLGTETFF.

Regarding this clonotype: The germline gene is not matched at one end of the junction; a read error may be the cause. V and J are TRBV6-2 or TRBV6-3 and TRBJ2-2, with TRBD2 matching over 11 bases. The CDR3 covers 15 residues. Germline V gene lookup returns CDR1 MNHEY and CDR2 SVGEGT. The CDR3 nucleotides read TGTGGCAGCAGTCGGGGACTAGCGGCGGCGAGGGAGCTGTGTTTT. This codes for CGSSRGLAAARELCF.

With regard to this clonotype: The junction departs from germline at one end; a sequencing error may be responsible. This chain uses TRBV6-2 or TRBV6-3 with TRBJ2-1, with D perhaps matching TRBD2 (6 bases). The CDR3 totals 13 residues. Looked up from germline, CDR1 is MNHEY and CDR2 is SVGEGT. CDR3: CASVDGGSNELFF. The CDR3 DNA sequence: TGTGCCAGTGTGGACGGGGGAAGTAATGAGCTGTTCTTC.

V gene TRBV29-1 combines with J gene TRBJ2-3; D is undetermined. This CDR3 has 14 amino acids. The germline V and J ends were trimmed by 0 bases and 2 bases, with 9 bases remaining between them. Germline assignment: CDR1 SQVTM and CDR2 ANQGSEA. In DNA form, the CDR3 reads TGCAGCGTTGAAGAAGGGTCTATCACAGATACGCAGTATTTT. Translated, it gives CSVEEGSITDTQYF.

Comments on this clonotype: One end of the junction is discordant with germline, which a read error may explain. V usage is TRBV5-1 and J usage is TRBJ2-6, with D possibly being TRBD1 (5 bases). This CDR3 is built from 16 residues. Germline V CDR1 and CDR2: SGHRS, YFSETQ. CDR3 DNA: TGCGCCAGCAGCAAGGACGATCTCCCTGGGGCCAATGTCCTGACTTTC. Translated, it gives CASSKDDLPGANVLTF.

The J gene is TRBJ2-3, the V gene TRBV11-2, with unresolved D. Trimming stripped 6 bases from V and 11 bases from J, with 18 bases between. CDR1 is SGHAT, CDR2 FQNNGV, per germline. This CDR3 has 13 amino acids. Here the CDR3 DNA reads TGTGCCAGCAGATTCGAAGGGCTGGACGTGCAGTATTTT. Protein: CASRFEGLDVQYF. The full variable domain, its missing parts supplied by reference TRBV11-2 and TRBJ2-3, is EAGVAQSPRYKIIEKRQSVAFWCNPISGHATLYWYQQILGQGPKLLIQFQNNGVVDDSQLPKDRFSAERLKGVDSTLKIQPAKLEDSAVYLCASRFEGLDVQYFGPGTRLTVL.

Notes on this clonotype: Just one base apart from a much larger clone, this may be a read error. This chain connects TRBV29-1 to TRBJ2-3; D remains ambiguous. Germline V gene lookup returns CDR1 SQVTM and CDR2 ANQGSEA. There are 12 residues in the CDR3. V was clipped by 4 bases and J by 2 bases, with 7 bases between them. In nucleotides, the CDR3 is TGCAGCGTTGGACATGCCACAGATACGCAGTATTTT. As protein: CSVGHATDTQYF.

This chain joins TRBV10-2 and TRBJ1-1, with a tentative D call TRBD1 (6 bases). With 4 bases removed from V and 4 bases from J, the gap between germline ends came to 16 bases. Germline CDR1 and CDR2: WSHSY and SAAADI. This CDR3 has 15 residues. The CDR3 is CASSGGQGLGTEAFF. For the CDR3, the DNA is TGCGCCAGCAGTGGGGGCCAGGGGCTAGGCACTGAAGCTTTCTTT.

A word on this clonotype: Since the CDR3 does not end with the conserved phenylalanine or tryptophan, this likely comes from a read error. The gene calls are TRBV6-2 or TRBV6-3 and TRBJ1-5; TRBD1 agrees at 11 bases. J lost 4 bases, V lost 8 bases, and 13 bases had no gene match. The CDR3 contains 17 residues. Germline V gene lookup returns CDR1 MNHEY and CDR2 SVGEGT. CDR3 in amino acids: CASGSGTGGWSNQPQHC. The CDR3 DNA reads as TGTGCCAGCGGTTCCGGGACAGGGGGATGGTCTAATCAGCCCCAGCATTGT.